This entry features one T cell receptor beta chain sequence. Its antigen target is currently unknown. No base qualities exist here, and no much larger clone lies one base off it. Patients with a history of autoimmune disease or receiving systemic immunosuppression were excluded from the trial. Peripheral blood for TCR sequencing was collected from all dose cohorts at baseline, on cycle 4 day 1, and on cycle 7 day 1. Samples were obtained from an open-label, multicenter, first-in-human phase I dose-escalation trial of ivuxolimab. Adults with locally advanced or metastatic melanoma, renal cell carcinoma, hepatocellular carcinoma or head and neck squamous cell carcinoma were enrolled in the trial. CD4+ and CD8+ T cells were sorted separately from peripheral blood before TCR sequencing. The data stem from a study of OX40 agonist ivuxolimab in advanced cancers. Study-wide context: Ivuxolimab, which targeted the costimulatory receptor OX40 (CD134), was an agonistic, fully human IgG2 monoclonal antibody. Prior anti-PD-1, anti-PD-L1 or anti-CTLA-4 therapy was permitted, and about 40% of dose-escalation patients had received checkpoint inhibitors. Intravenous ivuxolimab was administered to patients every 2 weeks at six dose levels: 0.01, 0.1, 0.3, 1.5, 3 and 10 mg/kg. In the dose-escalation cohort, approximately 82% of patients were male, and the mean age was around 60 years, with a range of roughly 23 to 85. Three dose-escalation patients achieved partial responses, one with hepatocellular carcinoma and two with cutaneous melanoma. The monotherapy dose-escalation portion (N of about 57 patients) of the phase I ivuxolimab trial is reported in the paper. Of the roughly 52 dose-escalation patients, hepatocellular carcinoma was present in 19, melanoma in about 15, renal cell carcinoma in 9 and head and neck cancer in 9. Peripheral TCRbeta sequencing was intended to test whether TCR sequence diversity was altered and clonal T-cell expansion was caused by ivuxolimab. The investigation overall reported the following: Clonal expansion of both CD4+ and CD8+ blood T cells was observed from baseline to week 6 at doses 0.1 to 3.0 mg/kg. Antigen specificity was not determined for the clonally expanded peripheral T cells. Low levels of normalized T-cell clonal expansion were also seen in some patients who did not respond. Partial responders in the 0.1-3.0 mg/kg groups had among the lowest normalized peripheral clonal expansion, especially among CD8+ T cells. After ivuxolimab, more expanded clones were found on average in CD8+ T cells than in CD4+ T cells.

Trimming at the junction amounts to 0 bases on V and 10 bases on J, and the germline ends lie 15 bases apart. As encoded in the germline V gene (reference sequence), CDR1 is MNHEY while CDR2 is SMNVEV. From its cysteine to its phenylalanine, the CDR3 spans 14 amino acids. Kept here is only the CDR3 DNA, which spans 42 bases and is read in frame from base 1. For sequencing of the TCRbeta CDR3 region, genomic DNA was extracted from the sorted cells. The immunoSEQ Assay was used for sequencing of TCRbeta CDR3 regions. Entries here come from immuneACCESS through TCRdb and include only in-frame sequences with V and J called. Some clones fail to appear in such tables; in the studies checked, an unresolved V gene covers under half of the shortfall, and the cause of the remainder is unknown. The sample has some 89,000 clones on record, around four fifths of them singletons. Clones ranked in the top ten supply approximately 2% of the sample.

The V and J segments used are TRBV27 and TRBJ2-5; the D gene remains uncertain. The material was CD4+ or CD8+ T cells sorted from blood, obtained in a trial of the OX40 agonist ivuxolimab. This TCR was recovered from an adult with an advanced solid tumor such as melanoma, head and neck, liver or kidney cancer. The CDR3 protein is CASSLSVNTRNQYF. The DNA is TGTGCCAGCAGTTTATCGGTGAACACCCGGAACCAGTACTTC.